The 21 T cell receptor beta chains below come from one sample, sequenced in a study of cytomegalovirus exposure and HLA in healthy donors. Both 60 Vbeta primers and 13 Jbeta primers went into the PCR. TCRdb's copy holds only in-frame clones and misses some; the assay was immunoSEQ multiplex PCR. The sample records around 210,000 clones, about 88% being singletons. The source material was PBMCs. The receptor source for this set is a girl aged 2 to 9 in good health and CMV-seronegative.

This sequence joins TRBV5-4 and TRBJ2-1; 10 nucleotides line up with TRBD2. This CDR3 comprises 18 residues. From germline, CDR1 is SGHNT and CDR2 YYREEE (reference sequence). The V gene end was trimmed by 2 bases and the J gene end by 7 bases; junction bases not matched to a gene: 15. The CDR3 DNA follows: TGTGCCAGCAGCTTCCCCCTCTTAGCGGGGGGCAGTACAAATGAGCAGTTCTTC. Its protein product is CASSFPLLAGGSTNEQFF.

This rearrangement joins TRBV6-5 to TRBJ2-1; TRBD2 matches at 10 bases. The length of the CDR3 is 15 residues. Losses at the gene ends were 6 bases for V and 4 bases for J; bases not matched to a gene: 6. Germline CDR1 is MNHEY and CDR2 is SVGAGI. This CDR3 is CASRTLAGPYNEQFF. The CDR3, as DNA: TGTGCCAGCAGAACACTAGCGGGGCCGTACAATGAGCAGTTCTTC.

V is TRBV30 and J is TRBJ1-5, with 10 bases matching TRBD1. The CDR3 runs to 15 residues. Germline V gene sequence: CDR1 GTSNPN, CDR2 SVGIG (reference sequence). Trimming cost V 3 bases and J 4 bases; bases outside gene matches: 6. CDR3 nucleotides: TGTGCCTGGAGGCGACAGGGGGCTTGGAATCAGCCCCAGCATTTT. It translates to CAWRRQGAWNQPQHF.

The chain combines TRBV11-2 with TRBJ1-1; 8 bases match TRBD1. The CDR3 runs 14 residues. Germline V lookup: CDR1 SGHAT, CDR2 FQNNGV. The ends lost 7 bases at V and 6 bases at J; junction bases unmatched: 10. CDR3 sequence reads: CASNYRQGRAEAFF. The CDR3 bases are TGTGCCAGCAACTATCGACAGGGGAGGGCTGAAGCTTTCTTT. Complete variable domain (other parts from reference TRBV11-2 and TRBJ1-1): EAGVAQSPRYKIIEKRQSVAFWCNPISGHATLYWYQQILGQGPKLLIQFQNNGVVDDSQLPKDRFSAERLKGVDSTLKIQPAKLEDSAVYLCASNYRQGRAEAFFGQGTRLTVV.

The chain employs TRBV4-2 and TRBJ2-5, with a possible D match to TRBD2 (5 bases). The CDR3 is 14 residues long. Germline CDR1 LGHNA, CDR2 YNFKEQ. V was shortened by 0 bases and J by 3 bases, with 8 bases between the two germline ends. The CDR3 coding sequence is TGTGCCAGCAGCCAAGATTCGGGGAAAGAGACCCAGTACTTC. Its translation is CASSQDSGKETQYF.

The genes are TRBV29-1 and TRBJ2-1, with D possibly TRBD1 on 6 matching bases. The CDR3 length is 11 residues. Germline V gene sequence: CDR1 SQVTM, CDR2 ANQGSEA. Trimming pared 6 bases from V and 6 bases from J, leaving 9 bases between. For the CDR3, the DNA is TGCAGCGTCCCGGACAGCAATGAGCAGTTCTTC. It codes for CSVPDSNEQFF.

The rearrangement links TRBV7-9 to TRBJ2-7, with D tentatively TRBD1 (6 bases). The CDR3 has 17 residues. Germline assignment: CDR1 SEHNR and CDR2 FQNEAQ (reference sequence). The V gene lost 5 bases and the J gene lost 2 bases, with 22 bases spanning the gap. The CDR3 DNA sequence: TGTGCCAGCAGCGACATCCACACAGGGTGGGTTCCCTACGAGCAGTACTTC. Translated: CASSDIHTGWVPYEQYF.

This clone was detected once. The V gene is TRBV6-5, the J gene TRBJ1-6, with D hard to call. The CDR3 sequence is 15 residues long. Germline CDR1 and CDR2: MNHEY and SVGAGI. V lost 0 bases to trimming and J lost 10 bases, with 13 bases between them. The CDR3 coding sequence is TGTGCCAGCAGTTACTCGCACGAGTTTCGCTCACCCCTCCACTTT. Protein sequence: CASSYSHEFRSPLHF.

The chain carries TRBV11-2 and TRBJ2-7; possible D gene TRBD1, 6 bases. Trimming took off 3 bases at V and 2 bases at J, with 8 bases between the two ends. From germline, CDR1 is SGHAT and CDR2 FQNNGV. This CDR3 has 13 residues. The CDR3 loop reads CASSLTGPYEQYF. CDR3 DNA: TGTGCCAGCAGCTTGACAGGTCCCTACGAGCAGTACTTC. Full variable domain (missing parts from reference TRBV11-2 and TRBJ2-7): EAGVAQSPRYKIIEKRQSVAFWCNPISGHATLYWYQQILGQGPKLLIQFQNNGVVDDSQLPKDRFSAERLKGVDSTLKIQPAKLEDSAVYLCASSLTGPYEQYFGPGTRLTVT.

The V call is TRBV7-9, the J call TRBJ1-6, with D perhaps TRBD1 (5 bases). The CDR3 is 15 amino acids. Germline V CDR1 and CDR2: SEHNR, FQNEAQ (reference sequence). Trimming removed 4 bases from V and 7 bases from J, with 14 bases in between. The CDR3 coding sequence is TGTGCCAGCAGCTCAGGGTGGGCTCTCAATTCACCCCTCCACTTT. This encodes CASSSGWALNSPLHF.

This clone was recorded only once. The genes are TRBV27 and TRBJ2-3; TRBD2 is a possible D gene (6 bases). From germline, CDR1 is MNHEY and CDR2 SMNVEV (reference sequence). The CDR3 totals 15 residues. Trimming pared 4 bases from V and 5 bases from J, leaving 16 bases between. CDR3 amino acids: CASSSGTLGIDTQYF. CDR3 sequence (DNA): TGTGCCAGCAGTTCCGGGACTCTGGGTATAGATACGCAGTATTTT.

The chain carries TRBV5-1 and TRBJ1-5; TRBD1 is a possible D gene (5 bases). There are 15 residues in the CDR3. CDR1 and CDR2 (germline): SGHRS, YFSETQ. The V end lost 0 bases, the J end lost 3 bases, and 10 bases lay between the germline ends. The chain's CDR3 is CASSLGDSPNQPQHF. The CDR3 DNA reads as TGCGCCAGCAGCTTGGGCGACAGCCCCAATCAGCCCCAGCATTTT.

The V and J genes are TRBV6-1 and TRBJ1-5; D call uncertain. V was trimmed by 1 base and J by 0 bases, leaving 16 bases between them. Germline loops: CDR1 MNHNS, CDR2 SASEGT. The length of the CDR3 is 18 residues. The CDR3 DNA follows: TGTGCCAGCAGTGAAGTCAGGCACCCTATCGTTAGCAATCAGCCCCAGCATTTT. Protein: CASSEVRHPIVSNQPQHF.

The chain is built from TRBV29-1 and TRBJ1-2; 7 bases agree with TRBD1. With 3 bases clipped from V and 4 bases from J, the junction kept 8 bases outside the gene matches. CDR1 and CDR2 from the germline V gene are SQVTM and ANQGSEA. The CDR3 spans 14 residues. The CDR3 reads CSVDGTDGTYGYTF. The DNA of the CDR3 is TGCAGCGTTGATGGGACAGACGGGACCTATGGCTACACCTTC.

The rearrangement joins TRBV7-6 to TRBJ1-2, with 9 bases identical to TRBD1. V trimming: 6 bases; J trimming: 4 bases; junction bases outside the gene matches: 3. This CDR3 is built from 13 residues. From germline, CDR1 is SGHVS and CDR2 FNYEAQ. CDR3 loop: CASSLDRGYGYTF. The CDR3 DNA follows: TGTGCCAGCAGTTTGGACAGGGGCTATGGCTACACCTTC.

The chain employs TRBV5-1 and TRBJ2-7; 13 nucleotides line up with TRBD2. CDR3 length equals 17 residues. Germline loops: CDR1 SGHRS, CDR2 YFSETQ. The V and J ends lost 3 bases and 0 bases, in that order; junction bases with no gene match: 6. The CDR3 protein is CASSYRTSGGSSYEQYF. The DNA of the CDR3 is TGCGCCAGCAGCTATCGGACTAGCGGGGGTAGCTCCTACGAGCAGTACTTC.

This chain connects TRBV13 to TRBJ2-1, with D tentatively TRBD1 (7 bases). The CDR3 has 16 amino acids. The germline gives CDR1 PRHDT, CDR2 FYEKMQ (reference sequence). The V gene lost 3 bases and the J gene lost 6 bases, with 18 bases spanning the gap. CDR3 sequence (DNA): TGTGCCAGCAGCTTCGGTGCGGGACAGCCCCCCAATGAGCAGTTCTTC. Translating gives CASSFGAGQPPNEQFF.

The chain recombines TRBV6-5 with TRBJ2-7; maybe TRBD2 (6 bases). The V end lost 0 bases, the J end lost 5 bases, and 14 bases lay between the germline ends. This CDR3 has 15 amino acids. Germline CDR1 is MNHEY and CDR2 is SVGAGI. The CDR3 bases are TGTGCCAGCAGTTACTCGGCAGGGAGGAAGGACGAGCAGTACTTC. Translating gives CASSYSAGRKDEQYF.

The J gene is TRBJ2-5, the V gene TRBV7-2, with 7 bases fitting TRBD2. Losses at the gene ends were 1 base for V and 2 bases for J; bases not matched to a gene: 4. Germline CDR1 reads SGHTA; CDR2 reads FQGNSA. The CDR3 covers 15 residues. The CDR3 here is CASSLVVGGQETQYF. The CDR3 DNA follows: TGTGCCAGCAGCTTAGTTGTCGGGGGGCAAGAGACCCAGTACTTC.

The chain uses TRBV19 and TRBJ1-5; D is uncertain. The CDR3 length is 14 residues. The germline V gene encodes CDR1 LNHDA and CDR2 SQIVND (reference sequence). With 8 bases removed from V and 6 bases from J, the gap between germline ends came to 17 bases. CDR3 coding DNA: TGTGCCAGTGCCATGTCCCGGGTTGGTCAGCCCCAGCATTTT. This codes for CASAMSRVGQPQHF.

This clone was found once. The V gene is TRBV5-6, the J gene TRBJ1-2, with a weak D call TRBD1 (5 bases). Germline V gives CDR1 SGHDT, CDR2 YYEEEE. Trimming took off 3 bases at V and 4 bases at J, with 22 bases between the two ends. CDR3 length equals 17 residues. Here the CDR3 DNA reads TGTGCCAGCAGCTCTAGACAGACCCTATTGGGACTCTATGGCTACACCTTC. Protein: CASSSRQTLLGLYGYTF.